Shown below are 20 T cell receptor beta chains from a single sample sequenced in a study of neoadjuvant anti-PD-1 for oral cavity cancer. Measured with immunoSEQ multiplex PCR; TCRdb has only the in-frame clones, and not every one. The sample shows some 7,400 clones, about 70% of them seen only once. Here the sequenced sample was PBMCs, taken before nivolumab (anti-PD-1) treatment. These receptors were collected from a person between 35 and 79 years old with oral cavity squamous cell carcinoma.

The CDR3 sequence: CASSLAPSGQETQYF. The CDR3 DNA reads TGCGCCAGCAGCTTGGCCCCTAGCGGCCAAGAGACCCAGTACTTC. The chain combines TRBV5-1 with TRBJ2-5, with 7 bases fitting TRBD2. There are 15 residues in the CDR3. Germline V gene sequence: CDR1 SGHRS, CDR2 YFSETQ. V gave up 0 bases and J gave up 1 base; unmatched junction bases: 3. The whole variable domain, remainder taken from reference TRBV5-1 and TRBJ2-5, is KAGVTQTPRYLIKTRGQQVTLSCSPISGHRSVSWYQQTPGQGLQFLFEYFSETQRNKGNFPGRFSGRQFSNSRSEMNVSTLELGDSALYLCASSLAPSGQETQYFGPGTRLLVL.

This chain joins TRBV5-4 and TRBJ1-4, with TRBD1 matching 8 bases. The CDR3 runs to 19 residues. The ends lost 4 bases at V and 12 bases at J; junction bases unmatched: 26. Germline lookup yields CDR1 SGHNT and CDR2 YYREEE (reference sequence). CDR3 in amino acids: CASSPGQGANLPGVGELFF. CDR3 coding DNA: TGTGCCAGCAGCCCTGGACAGGGCGCCAACTTGCCCGGAGTCGGTGAACTGTTTTTT.

The chain couples TRBV5-6 to TRBJ2-3; 8 positions agree with TRBD1. CDR1 is SGHDT and CDR2 is YYEEEE in the germline V gene. The CDR3 loop spans 13 amino acids. V gave up 7 bases and J gave up 1 base; unmatched junction bases: 2. The CDR3 bases are TGTGCCAGCGGCAGGGGGCGCACAGATACGCAGTATTTT. Encoded protein: CASGRGRTDTQYF.

The chain joins TRBV5-1 to TRBJ2-7; D may match TRBD1 or TRBD2 (6 bases each). Germline-derived CDR1 and CDR2 are SGHRS and YFSETQ. CDR3 length equals 15 residues. Trimming cost V 4 bases and J 0 bases, with 14 bases left between them. CDR3 amino acids: CASSPEGVPSYEQYF. CDR3 nucleotide sequence: TGCGCCAGCAGCCCGGAGGGGGTCCCCTCCTACGAGCAGTACTTC.

This chain uses TRBV25-1 with TRBJ2-1, with D maybe TRBD1 (6 bases). This CDR3 region has 16 residues. The V gene lost 0 bases and the J gene lost 6 bases, with 15 bases spanning the gap. Germline-derived CDR1 and CDR2 are MGHDK and SYGVNS. The DNA for the CDR3 is TGTGCCAGCAGTGAATACGGCCTGGGGGCCTTCAATGAGCAGTTCTTC. Translated, it gives CASSEYGLGAFNEQFF.

The chain couples TRBV5-1 to TRBJ1-2; D is ambiguous. V was clipped by 0 bases and J by 2 bases, with 8 bases between them. The CDR3 loop spans 14 amino acids. Germline V gives CDR1 SGHRS, CDR2 YFSETQ. CDR3 amino acids: CASSLEDGNYGYTF. CDR3 DNA sequence: TGCGCCAGCAGCTTGGAAGACGGGAACTATGGCTACACCTTC.

This chain links TRBV5-4 with TRBJ2-6; perhaps D is TRBD1 or TRBD2 (5 bases each). With 0 bases removed from V and 2 bases from J, the gap between germline ends came to 6 bases. Germline lookup yields CDR1 SGHNT and CDR2 YYREEE (reference sequence). This CDR3 contains 15 residues. CDR3 bases: TGTGCCAGCAGCTTGGGAGGGGCTGGGGCCAACGTCCTGACTTTC. It is translated as CASSLGGAGANVLTF.

For the CDR3, the DNA is TGTGCCAGCTCACCGGAGGGGTTATCCGCTGAAGCTTTCTTT. As protein: CASSPEGLSAEAFF. The chain employs TRBV18 and TRBJ1-1; D is possibly TRBD1 (5 bases). The CDR3 runs to 14 residues. The germline V gene has CDR1 KGHSH and CDR2 LQKENI. V was cut by 3 bases and J by 6 bases, with 14 bases left in between.

This clone was detected a few times. The chain combines TRBV19 with TRBJ1-5; D is uncertain. V lost 5 bases, J lost 2 bases, and 7 bases lay in between. The CDR3 contains 13 residues. Looked up from germline, CDR1 is LNHDA and CDR2 is SQIVND (reference sequence). The CDR3 coding sequence is TGTGCCAGTAGTTGGGCAGGCAATCAGCCCCAGCATTTT. It is translated as CASSWAGNQPQHF.

V and J are TRBV11-2 and TRBJ1-1, with D possibly matching TRBD1 (5 bases). Trimming stripped 1 base from V and 8 bases from J, with 17 bases between. This CDR3 is built from 15 residues. The germline CDR1 and CDR2 sequences are SGHAT and FQNNGV. The CDR3, as DNA: TGTGCCAGCAGCTTAGGCCCAGGAGGGGTCGAGGAAGCTTTCTTT. It specifies CASSLGPGGVEEAFF.

A few counts support this clone. The CDR3 DNA follows: TGTGCCACCAGCAGAGCTCCGTACGGCTACACCTTC. It encodes CATSRAPYGYTF. This chain uses TRBV15 with TRBJ1-2; D gene unclear. V gave up 1 base and J gave up 8 bases, with 8 bases separating them. The CDR3 totals 12 residues. Germline CDR1 reads LNHNV; CDR2 reads YYDKDF (reference sequence).

This chain uses TRBV5-1 with TRBJ1-1, with D unresolved. The V gene's germline CDR1 is SGHRS and CDR2 YFSETQ. The CDR3 spans 15 residues. V lost 4 bases to trimming and J lost 1 base, with 14 bases between them. CDR3 residues: CASSGGSVPNTEAFF. The CDR3, as DNA: TGCGCCAGCAGCGGTGGGTCTGTACCGAACACTGAAGCTTTCTTT.

A word on this clone: At one end, the junction sequence differs from germline, possibly due to a read error. This chain joins TRBV2 and TRBJ2-5; maybe TRBD1 (8 bases). Germline V gene lookup returns CDR1 SNHLY and CDR2 FYNNEI. The CDR3 is 14 residues long. Written as DNA, the CDR3 is TGTGCCAGCAGCGAAGACAGGGGAGGGGGGACCCAGTACTTC. Encoded protein: CASSEDRGGGTQYF.

The J gene is TRBJ1-3, the V gene TRBV4-2; D call uncertain. V was cut by 1 base and J by 3 bases, with 19 bases left in between. The CDR3 runs to 18 residues. Germline V lookup: CDR1 LGHNA, CDR2 YNFKEQ. The CDR3 DNA is TGTGCCAGCAGCCAAGGTATACGCCGGGAGACCTTTGGAAACACCATATATTTT. It is translated as CASSQGIRRETFGNTIYF.

V usage is TRBV10-1 and J usage is TRBJ2-7; a possible D gene is TRBD2 (6 bases). This CDR3 contains 12 residues. The V end was cut by 6 bases, the J end by 9 bases, with 15 bases between. Germline V gives CDR1 WNHNN, CDR2 SYGVQD (reference sequence). This chain's CDR3 is CASSPRGAGQYF. The DNA of the CDR3 is TGCGCCAGCAGCCCCCGCGGGGCTGGGCAGTACTTC.

V gene TRBV2 combines with J gene TRBJ2-7; 8 bases are shared with TRBD2. With 7 bases clipped from V and 2 bases from J, the junction kept 10 bases outside the gene matches. CDR1 and CDR2 (germline): SNHLY, FYNNEI. The CDR3 length is 15 residues. CDR3 region: CASIFEAGGAYEQYF. CDR3 sequence (DNA): TGTGCCAGCATATTCGAGGCGGGGGGAGCCTACGAGCAGTACTTC.

The J gene is TRBJ2-3, the V gene TRBV19; TRBD1 agrees at 7 bases. Germline lookup yields CDR1 LNHDA and CDR2 SQIVND (reference sequence). The CDR3 is 14 amino acids. With 4 bases clipped from V and 0 bases from J, the junction kept 1 base outside the gene matches. The CDR3: CASSTDRSTDTQYF. In nucleotides, the CDR3 is TGTGCCAGTAGTACGGACAGGAGCACAGATACGCAGTATTTT. Full variable domain (remainder filled in from reference TRBV19 and TRBJ2-3): DGGITQSPKYLFRKEGQNVTLSCEQNLNHDAMYWYRQDPGQGLRLIYYSQIVNDFQKGDIAEGYSVSREKKESFPLTVTSAQKNPTAFYLCASSTDRSTDTQYFGPGTRLTVL.

V usage is TRBV6-6 and J usage is TRBJ1-5, with a tentative D call TRBD1 (6 bases). V lost 2 bases to trimming and J lost 4 bases, with 15 bases between them. The germline CDR1 and CDR2 sequences are MNHNY and SVGAGI (reference sequence). The CDR3 sequence is 16 residues long. Here the CDR3 DNA reads TGTGCCAGCAGTTACGACGGACAGACCGGGAATCAGCCCCAGCATTTT. Translating gives CASSYDGQTGNQPQHF.

J is TRBJ1-3 and V is TRBV30, with D perhaps TRBD1 (5 bases). CDR3 size: 14 residues. Trimming pared 5 bases from V and 0 bases from J, leaving 11 bases between. Germline V CDR1 and CDR2: GTSNPN, SVGIG (reference sequence). CDR3 DNA: TGTGCCTGGGGACACCAGAGCTCTGGAAACACCATATATTTT. Its protein product is CAWGHQSSGNTIYF.

The chain links TRBV5-4 to TRBJ2-3; TRBD1 matches at 9 bases. This CDR3 is 16 amino acids long. Per the germline V gene, CDR1 is SGHNT and CDR2 is YYREEE (reference sequence). Germline trimming cut 5 bases from V and 3 bases from J; bases unmatched to any gene: 10. CDR3 coding DNA: TGTGCCAGCAGTTACCCCGGGACAGGGAGAACAGATACGCAGTATTTT. This encodes CASSYPGTGRTDTQYF.